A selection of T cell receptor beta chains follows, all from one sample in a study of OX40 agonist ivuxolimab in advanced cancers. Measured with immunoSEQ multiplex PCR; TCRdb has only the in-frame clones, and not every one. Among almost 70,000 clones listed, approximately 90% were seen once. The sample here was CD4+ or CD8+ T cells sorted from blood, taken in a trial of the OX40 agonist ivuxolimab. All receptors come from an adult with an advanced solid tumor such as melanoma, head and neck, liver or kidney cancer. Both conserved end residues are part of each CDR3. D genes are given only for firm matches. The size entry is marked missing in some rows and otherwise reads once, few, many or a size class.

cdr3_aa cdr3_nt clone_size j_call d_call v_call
CASSEQNRGEAFF TGTGCCAGCAGCGAACAGAACAGGGGAGAGGCTTTCTTT once TRBJ1-1 TRBD1 TRBV2
CASSIGGRETQYF TGTGCCAGCAGTATAGGGGGCCGGGAGACCCAGTACTTC . TRBJ2-5 TRBD1 TRBV9
CASRITTLQGNIQYF TGTGCCAGCAGGATCACTACGCTACAGGGGAACATTCAGTACTTC . TRBJ2-4 TRBD1 TRBV6-5
CASSRVPNTEAFF TGTGCCAGCAGCCGAGTCCCGAACACTGAAGCTTTCTTT . TRBJ1-1 . TRBV7-3
CASSLRVADTQYF TGTGCCAGCAGCTTAAGGGTGGCAGATACGCAGTATTTT . TRBJ2-3 . TRBV7-3
CASSNSYSNQPQHF TGTGCCAGCAGTAACAGCTATAGCAATCAGCCCCAGCATTTT . TRBJ1-5 . TRBV6-1
CSAPSLGTEAFF TGCAGCGCTCCTTCGCTGGGAACTGAAGCTTTCTTT . TRBJ1-1 . TRBV29-1
CASSSRGGANVLTF TGTGCCAGCAGCTCTAGAGGTGGGGCCAACGTCCTGACTTTC . TRBJ2-6 . TRBV7-9
CASSLQGWEQYF TGCGCCAGCAGCTTACAGGGGTGGGAGCAGTACTTC . TRBJ2-7 TRBD1 TRBV5-1
CASSSGQGDQPQHF TGCGCCAGCAGCTCAGGACAGGGGGATCAGCCCCAGCATTTT . TRBJ1-5 TRBD1 TRBV5-1
CASRASLNTGELFF TGTGCCAGCAGGGCTAGCCTCAACACCGGGGAGCTGTTTTTT . TRBJ2-2 . TRBV4-2
CASSQDPGLHLQETQYF TGTGCCAGCAGCCAAGACCCGGGACTACACCTCCAAGAGACCCAGTACTTC few TRBJ2-5 TRBD2 TRBV4-2
CASSLDQTGVGGYTF TGTGCCAGCAGCTTAGACCAGACAGGGGTGGGCGGCTACACCTTC . TRBJ1-2 TRBD1 TRBV11-3
CAWSAQTETQYF TGTGCCTGGAGTGCGCAAACGGAGACCCAGTACTTC . TRBJ2-5 . TRBV30
CASSWDSYNEQFF TGTGCCAGTAGTTGGGACAGCTACAATGAGCAGTTCTTC . TRBJ2-1 TRBD1 TRBV19
CASSQRGQNEKLFF TGTGCCAGCTCACAAAGGGGCCAAAATGAAAAACTGTTTTTT . TRBJ1-4 . TRBV18
CASSGGRKKSTDTQYF TGTGCCAGCAGTGGGGGGCGAAAGAAGAGCACAGATACGCAGTATTTT . TRBJ2-3 . TRBV25-1
CASSFGGGAQSVEQFF TGCGCCAGCAGCTTCGGCGGGGGGGCCCAGTCGGTCGAGCAGTTCTTC . TRBJ2-1 TRBD2 TRBV5-1
CASSLFGLSSGNTIYF TGTGCCAGCAGTTTATTCGGGCTGAGCTCTGGAAACACCATATATTTT . TRBJ1-3 . TRBV27
CASSLIRGRENGYTF TGCGCCAGCAGCTTGATCCGGGGAAGAGAGAATGGCTACACCTTC . TRBJ1-2 . TRBV5-1
CASSLGGGQGANVLTF TGTGCCAGCAGCTTGGGCGGCGGACAGGGGGCCAACGTCCTGACTTTC . TRBJ2-6 . TRBV5-4
CASSSLQGDYEQYF TGCGCCAGCAGCTCTCTACAGGGGGACTACGAGCAGTACTTC . TRBJ2-7 TRBD1 TRBV5-1
CASRAFSETQYF TGTGCCAGCAGGGCTTTCAGCGAGACCCAGTACTTC . TRBJ2-5 . TRBV2
CASKPEGQSYEQYF TGTGCCAGTAAGCCTGAGGGGCAATCCTACGAGCAGTACTTC . TRBJ2-7 . TRBV19
CASSSPGRGAEAFF TGTGCCAGCAGTTCCCCTGGTAGAGGGGCTGAAGCTTTCTTT once TRBJ1-1 . TRBV7-2
CASSLRSRGQPQHF TGTGCCAGCAGCTTACGCTCCAGGGGTCAGCCCCAGCATTTT . TRBJ1-5 . TRBV7-2
CASSPPRANTEAFF TGTGCCAGCTCACCACCCAGGGCGAACACTGAAGCTTTCTTT . TRBJ1-1 . TRBV18